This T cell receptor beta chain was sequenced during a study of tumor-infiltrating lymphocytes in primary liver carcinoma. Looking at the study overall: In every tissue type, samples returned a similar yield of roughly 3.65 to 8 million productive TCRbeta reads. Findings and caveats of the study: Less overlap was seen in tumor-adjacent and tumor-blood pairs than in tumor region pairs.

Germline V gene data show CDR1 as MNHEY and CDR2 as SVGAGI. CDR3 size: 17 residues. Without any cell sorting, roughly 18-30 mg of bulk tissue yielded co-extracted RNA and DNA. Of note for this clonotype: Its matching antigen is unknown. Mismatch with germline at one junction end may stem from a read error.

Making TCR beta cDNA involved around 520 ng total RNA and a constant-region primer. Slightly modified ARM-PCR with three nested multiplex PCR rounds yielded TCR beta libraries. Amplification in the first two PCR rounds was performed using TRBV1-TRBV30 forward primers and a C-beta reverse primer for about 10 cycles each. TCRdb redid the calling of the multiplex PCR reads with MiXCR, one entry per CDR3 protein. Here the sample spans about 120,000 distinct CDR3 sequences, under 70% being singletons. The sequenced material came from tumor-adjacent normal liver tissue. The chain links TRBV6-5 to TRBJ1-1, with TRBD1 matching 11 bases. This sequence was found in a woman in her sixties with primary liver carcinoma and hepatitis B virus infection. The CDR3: CASSYSPGQGEVTEAIF. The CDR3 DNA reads TGTGCCAGCAGTTACAGCCCGGGACAGGGGGAAGTGACTGAAGCTATCTTC.